This TCR beta chain emerged from a study of cytomegalovirus exposure and HLA in healthy donors. Overall study: From some 180 million T cells, an earlier analysis saw 120 million or so unique TCR beta sequences. Study-level findings and limits: A later examination showed that TCR association rates differed by HLA locus, with DRB1 most and HLA-C fewest. TCR beta chains associated with HLA were, in a later analysis, more clonally expanded than equally common others.

13 Jbeta primers and 60 Vbeta primers were used for the PCR. The repertoire was sequenced with immunoSEQ multiplex PCR; TCRdb's copy has only in-frame clones and lacks some. The sample gives about 120,000 clones, 75% to 90% of which show up once; more than 7% is in the top ten. Comments on this clone: Its target is not known. The germline gene is not matched at one end of the junction; a read error may be the cause.

The germline V gene encodes CDR1 GTSNPN and CDR2 SVGIG (reference sequence). CDR3 length: 11 amino acids. The V call is TRBV30, the J call TRBJ1-2; D ambiguous. This receptor was taken from a female donor in good health and CMV-seropositive. Material for sequencing was PBMCs. CDR3 in amino acids: CAWGLDGLRIF. Here the CDR3 DNA reads TGTGCCTGGGGACTGGACGGACTTAGAATATTC. Full variable domain (rest looked up from reference TRBV30 and TRBJ1-2): SQTIHQWPATLVQPVGSPLSLECTVEGTSNPNLYWYRQAAGRGLQLLFYSVGIGQISSEVPQNLSASRPQDRQFILSSKKLLLSDSGFYLCAWGLDGLRIFGSGTRLTVV.